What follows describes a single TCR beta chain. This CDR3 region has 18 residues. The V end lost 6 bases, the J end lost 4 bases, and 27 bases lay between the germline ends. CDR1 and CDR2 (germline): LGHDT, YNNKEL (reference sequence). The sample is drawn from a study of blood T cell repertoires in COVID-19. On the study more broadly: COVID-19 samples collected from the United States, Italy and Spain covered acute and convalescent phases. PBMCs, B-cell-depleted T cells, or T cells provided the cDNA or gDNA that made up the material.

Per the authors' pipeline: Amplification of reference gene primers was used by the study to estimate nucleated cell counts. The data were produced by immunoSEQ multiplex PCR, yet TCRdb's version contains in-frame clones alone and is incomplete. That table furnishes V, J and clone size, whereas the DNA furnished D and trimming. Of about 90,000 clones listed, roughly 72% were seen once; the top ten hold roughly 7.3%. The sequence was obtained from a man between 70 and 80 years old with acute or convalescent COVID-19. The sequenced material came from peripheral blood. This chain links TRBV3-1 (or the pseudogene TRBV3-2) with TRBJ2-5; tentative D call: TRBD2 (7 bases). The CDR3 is CASRDSWGGGGEGETQYF. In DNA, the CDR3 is TGTGCCAGCAGGGACAGTTGGGGGGGCGGCGGCGAAGGAGAGACCCAGTACTTC.